One and the same sample provided the 5 T cell receptor beta chains below, sequenced in a study of control samples from healthy donors and cancer patients. Repertoires were generated with immunoSEQ multiplex PCR, while TCRdb's copy carries only in-frame clones and drops some. The sample contains just over 90,000 clones, around 83% of which appear only once. Sample: blood. The origin of the receptors is a woman aged 50 to 60 in good health.

The CDR3 nucleotides read TGTGCCAGCAGCTTCGGGACAGGGGTAGAGTATGGCTACACCTTC. Protein: CASSFGTGVEYGYTF. V usage is TRBV2 and J usage is TRBJ1-2; 10 bases match TRBD1. Trimming at V came to 6 bases and at J to 5 bases, leaving 9 bases not matched to a gene. Looked up from germline, CDR1 is SNHLY and CDR2 is FYNNEI. The CDR3 is made up of 15 amino acids.

The chain joins TRBV7-9 to TRBJ2-2; D gene ambiguous. Germline-derived CDR1 and CDR2 are SEHNR and FQNEAQ (reference sequence). Trimming removed 4 bases at V and 1 base at J, with 10 bases between. The CDR3 sequence is 15 residues long. Written as DNA, the CDR3 is TGTGCCAGCAGCTCCGACTGGGAGAACACCGGGGAGCTGTTTTTT. Encoded protein: CASSSDWENTGELFF.

The V and J genes are TRBV3-1 (or the pseudogene TRBV3-2) and TRBJ1-6, with a possible D match to TRBD1 (5 bases). The V and J ends lost 1 base and 7 bases respectively, with 8 bases between them. The germline CDR1 and CDR2 sequences are LGHDT and YNNKEL (reference sequence). There are 14 residues in the CDR3. CDR3 protein: CASSQVGANSPLHF. DNA of the CDR3: TGTGCCAGCAGCCAAGTCGGGGCGAATTCACCCCTCCACTTT.

The chain employs TRBV24-1 and TRBJ2-3; possible D gene TRBD1, 6 bases. Trimming shortened V by 7 bases and J by 3 bases, and 13 bases separated the two germline ends. The CDR3 is 14 amino acids. Germline V gene lookup returns CDR1 KGHDR and CDR2 SFDVKD. CDR3 coding DNA: TGTGCCACCAGGGACACAGGGTTGACAGATACGCAGTATTTT. Amino acids: CATRDTGLTDTQYF.

This clone was found once. The rearrangement uses TRBV6-5 and TRBJ1-1, with D possibly being TRBD1 (6 bases). Trimming shortened V by 7 bases and J by 2 bases, and 14 bases separated the two germline ends. Germline CDR1 is MNHEY and CDR2 is SVGAGI. This CDR3 comprises 14 residues. As DNA, the CDR3 is TGTGCCAGCAATAAAGTACAGGGAAACACTGAAGCTTTCTTT. Translation: CASNKVQGNTEAFF.